Detailed here is one TCR beta chain. Its specificity is not known. The sample has other DNA sequences that encode this CDR3 too. This sample stems from a study of shared clonotypes between healthy human individuals. Study findings and constraints: Clonotype sharing across several donors was observed for 5% to 6.5% of naive CD4 clonotypes.

The naive CD8 population came from CD45RO-negative cells selected for CCR7, without terminally differentiated effector memory CD45RA+ cells. Everyone who donated was a Caucasian adult who lived in Nashville, Tennessee. As processed by the authors: ImmunoSEQ sequences covered only the junction and lacked quality scores; filtering therefore differed. Sequencing used immunoSEQ multiplex PCR; TCRdb keeps in-frame clones, though not all of them. The V and J calls and clone size come from that table; D and trimming were worked out from the DNA. The sample carries millions of clones, 85% to 95% recorded once. This sequence originates from a man between 18 and 35 years old in good health. Sequenced: naive CD8+ T cells sorted from blood.

CDR3 DNA: TGTGCCAGCAGTCCTAGCACAGATACGCAGTATTTT. It is translated as CASSPSTDTQYF. The rearrangement uses TRBV2 and TRBJ2-3; D uncertain. The CDR3 consists of 12 residues. The V end was cut by 5 bases, the J end by 0 bases, with 3 bases between. Germline assignment: CDR1 SNHLY and CDR2 FYNNEI.